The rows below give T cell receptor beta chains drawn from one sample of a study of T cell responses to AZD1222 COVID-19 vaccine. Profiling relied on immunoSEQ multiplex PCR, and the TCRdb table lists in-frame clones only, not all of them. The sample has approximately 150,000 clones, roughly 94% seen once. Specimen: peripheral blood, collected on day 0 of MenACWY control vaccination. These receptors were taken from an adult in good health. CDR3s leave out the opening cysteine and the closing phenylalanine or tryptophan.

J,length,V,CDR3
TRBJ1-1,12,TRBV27,ASSLGLGTTEAF
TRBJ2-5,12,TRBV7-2,ASSLVGLGETQY
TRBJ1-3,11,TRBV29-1,SVEISSGNTIY
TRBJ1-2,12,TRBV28,ASKTTGGHYGYT
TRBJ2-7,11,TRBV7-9,ASSSPGGDEQY
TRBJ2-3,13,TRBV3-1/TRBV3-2,ASSQDVSGGGTQY
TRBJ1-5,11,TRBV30,AWSAGGNQPQH
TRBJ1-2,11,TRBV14,ASSQLWTDGYT
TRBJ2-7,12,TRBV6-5,ASKPGQGSHEQY
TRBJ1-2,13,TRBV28,ASSLLPGDRAGYT
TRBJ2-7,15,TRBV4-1,ASRVTVGSRLDHEQY
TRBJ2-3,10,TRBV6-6,ASSLDSYTQY
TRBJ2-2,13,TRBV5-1,ASSISGQNTGELF
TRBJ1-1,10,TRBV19,ASSQGYTEAF
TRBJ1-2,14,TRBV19,ASSIARGHLYYGYT
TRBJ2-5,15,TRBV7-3,ASSLGPGRQPGETQY
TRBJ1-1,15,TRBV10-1,ASSETGGFNGNTEAF
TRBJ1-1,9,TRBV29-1,SVSRNIEAF
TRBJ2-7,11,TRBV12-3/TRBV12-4,ASSLSLAGEQY
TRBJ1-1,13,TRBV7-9,ASTNQGAMNTEAF
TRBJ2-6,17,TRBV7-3,ASSPLGGGGGSGANVLT
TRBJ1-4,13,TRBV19,ASSPGEGKGEKLF
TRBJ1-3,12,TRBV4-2,ASSTGGLGNTIY
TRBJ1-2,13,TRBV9,ASSVAGANYYGYT
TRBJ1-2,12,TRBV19,ASSIRRVEDGYT
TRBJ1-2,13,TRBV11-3,ASSLGDTVGYGYT
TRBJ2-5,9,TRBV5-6,ASSFAETQY
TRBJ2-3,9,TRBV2,ASSSTDTQY
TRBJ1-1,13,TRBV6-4,ASKLHGLQNTEAF
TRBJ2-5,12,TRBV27,ASSLYWDSGTQY
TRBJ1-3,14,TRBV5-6,ASSLDRGPSGNTIY
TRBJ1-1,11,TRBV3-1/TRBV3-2,ASSQWTGQGAF
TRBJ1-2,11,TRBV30,AWSGTGGYGYT
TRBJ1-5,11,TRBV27,ASSIGVNQPQH
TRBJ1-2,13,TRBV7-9,ASSFGTGGNCGYT
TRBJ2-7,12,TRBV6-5,ASSYPGLPDEQY